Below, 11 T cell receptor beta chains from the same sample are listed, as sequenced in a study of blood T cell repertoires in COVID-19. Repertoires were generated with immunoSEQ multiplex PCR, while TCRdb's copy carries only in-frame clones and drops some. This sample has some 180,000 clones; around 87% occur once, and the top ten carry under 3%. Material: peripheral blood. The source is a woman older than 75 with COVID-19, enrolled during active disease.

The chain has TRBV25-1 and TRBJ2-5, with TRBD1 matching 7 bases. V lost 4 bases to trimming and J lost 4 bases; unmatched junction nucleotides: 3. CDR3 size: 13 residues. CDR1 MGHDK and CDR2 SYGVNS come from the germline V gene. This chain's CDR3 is CASSATGPETQYF. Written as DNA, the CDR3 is TGTGCCAGCAGTGCGACAGGGCCAGAGACCCAGTACTTC.

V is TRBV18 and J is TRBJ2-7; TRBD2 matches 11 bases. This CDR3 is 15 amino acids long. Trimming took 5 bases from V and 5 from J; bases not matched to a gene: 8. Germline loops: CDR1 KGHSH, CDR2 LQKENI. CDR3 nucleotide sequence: TGTGCCAGCTCAGGGGGGACTAGCGGAGCCGACGAGCAGTACTTC. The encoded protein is CASSGGTSGADEQYF.

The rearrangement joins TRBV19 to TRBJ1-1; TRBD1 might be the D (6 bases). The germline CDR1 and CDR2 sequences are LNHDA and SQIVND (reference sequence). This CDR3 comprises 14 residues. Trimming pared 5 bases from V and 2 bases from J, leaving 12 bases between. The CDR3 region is CASSPRTDNTEAFF. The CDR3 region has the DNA TGTGCCAGTAGTCCTCGGACAGACAACACTGAAGCTTTCTTT.

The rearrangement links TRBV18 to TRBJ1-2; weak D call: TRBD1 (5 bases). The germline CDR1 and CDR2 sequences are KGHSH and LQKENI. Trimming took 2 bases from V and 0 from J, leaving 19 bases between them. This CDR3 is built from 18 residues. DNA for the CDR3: TGTGCCAGCTCACCAAGACTGGGGGAGGGGAATTCTAACTATGGCTACACCTTC. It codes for CASSPRLGEGNSNYGYTF. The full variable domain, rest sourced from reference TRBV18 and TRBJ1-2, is NAGVMQNPRHLVRRRGQEARLRCSPMKGHSHVYWYRQLPEEGLKFMVYLQKENIIDESGMPKERFSAEFPKEGPSILRIQQVVRGDSAAYFCASSPRLGEGNSNYGYTFGSGTRLTVV.

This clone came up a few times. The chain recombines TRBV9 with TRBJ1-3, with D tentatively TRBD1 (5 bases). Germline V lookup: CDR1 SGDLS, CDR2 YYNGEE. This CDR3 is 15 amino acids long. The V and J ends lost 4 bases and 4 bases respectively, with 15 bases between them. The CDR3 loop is CASSPQDIGGNTIYF. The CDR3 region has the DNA TGTGCCAGCAGCCCCCAGGACATCGGGGGAAACACCATATATTTT.

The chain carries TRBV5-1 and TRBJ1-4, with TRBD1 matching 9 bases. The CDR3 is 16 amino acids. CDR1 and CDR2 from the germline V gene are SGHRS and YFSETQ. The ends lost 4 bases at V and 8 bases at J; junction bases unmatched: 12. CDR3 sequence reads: CASSPGTGMSGEKLFF. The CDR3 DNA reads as TGCGCCAGCAGCCCCGGGACAGGGATGTCGGGAGAAAAACTGTTTTTT.

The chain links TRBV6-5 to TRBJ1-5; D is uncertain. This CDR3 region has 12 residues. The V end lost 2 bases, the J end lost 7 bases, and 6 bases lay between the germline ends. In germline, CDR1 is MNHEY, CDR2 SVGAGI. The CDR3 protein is CASSYPGQPQHF. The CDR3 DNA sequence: TGTGCCAGCAGTTACCCAGGACAGCCCCAGCATTTT.

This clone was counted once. The CDR3: CASSIQGSSQPQHF. In DNA, the CDR3 is TGTGCCAGCAGCATACAGGGCTCAAGTCAGCCCCAGCATTTT. This rearrangement joins TRBV4-2 to TRBJ1-5; maybe TRBD1 (6 bases). Trimming cost V 5 bases and J 6 bases, with 14 bases left between them. Germline V CDR1 and CDR2: LGHNA, YNFKEQ. This CDR3 has 14 residues.

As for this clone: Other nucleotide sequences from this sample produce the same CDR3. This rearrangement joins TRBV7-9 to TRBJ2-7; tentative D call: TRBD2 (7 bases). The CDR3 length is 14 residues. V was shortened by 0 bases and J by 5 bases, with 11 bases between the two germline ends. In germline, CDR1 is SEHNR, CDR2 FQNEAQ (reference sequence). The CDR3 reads CASSLAGGGHEQYF. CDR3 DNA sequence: TGTGCCAGCAGCTTAGCGGGAGGGGGGCACGAGCAGTACTTC. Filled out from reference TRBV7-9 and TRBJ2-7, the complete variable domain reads DTGVSQNPRHKITKRGQNVTFRCDPISEHNRLYWYRQTLGQGPEFLTYFQNEAQLEKSRLLSDRFSAERPKGSFSTLEIQRTEQGDSAMYLCASSLAGGGHEQYFGPGTRLTVT.

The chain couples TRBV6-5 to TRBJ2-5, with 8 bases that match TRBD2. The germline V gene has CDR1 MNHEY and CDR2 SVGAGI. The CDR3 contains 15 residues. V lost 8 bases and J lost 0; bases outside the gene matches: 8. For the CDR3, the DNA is TGTGCCAGCTTTACTAGCGGAACGTACCAAGAGACCCAGTACTTC. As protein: CASFTSGTYQETQYF.

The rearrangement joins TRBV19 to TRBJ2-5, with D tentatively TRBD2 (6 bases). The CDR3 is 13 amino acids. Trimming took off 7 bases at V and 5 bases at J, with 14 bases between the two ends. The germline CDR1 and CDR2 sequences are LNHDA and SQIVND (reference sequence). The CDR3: CASTLSSGETQYF. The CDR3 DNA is TGTGCCAGTACCCTTTCAAGCGGGGAGACCCAGTACTTC. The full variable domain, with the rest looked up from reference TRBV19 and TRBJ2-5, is DGGITQSPKYLFRKEGQNVTLSCEQNLNHDAMYWYRQDPGQGLRLIYYSQIVNDFQKGDIAEGYSVSREKKESFPLTVTSAQKNPTAFYLCASTLSSGETQYFGPGTRLLVL.